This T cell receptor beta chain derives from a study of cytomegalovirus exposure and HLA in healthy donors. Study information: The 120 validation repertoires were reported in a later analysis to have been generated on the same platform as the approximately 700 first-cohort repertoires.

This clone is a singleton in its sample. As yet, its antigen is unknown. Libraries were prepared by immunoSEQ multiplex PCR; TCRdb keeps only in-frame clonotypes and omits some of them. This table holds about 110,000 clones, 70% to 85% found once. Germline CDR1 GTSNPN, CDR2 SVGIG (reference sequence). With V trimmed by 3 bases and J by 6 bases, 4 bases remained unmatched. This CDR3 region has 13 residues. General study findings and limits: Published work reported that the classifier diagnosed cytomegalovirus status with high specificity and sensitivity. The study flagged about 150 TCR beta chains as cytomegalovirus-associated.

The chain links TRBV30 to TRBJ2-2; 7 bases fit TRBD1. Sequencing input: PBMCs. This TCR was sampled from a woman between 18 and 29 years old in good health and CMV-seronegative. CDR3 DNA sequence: TGTGCCTGGAGCTCGGACAGGCCCGGGGAGCTGTTTTTT. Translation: CAWSSDRPGELFF.